The clone carrying this T cell receptor beta chain was counted many times. The authors took PBMCs from 10 ml fresh peripheral blood. Authors of the study amplified TCR beta CDR3 regions from RNA transcripts. With the HTBI primer set, the TCR CDR3 went through a first round of RT-PCR. Using its own MiXCR run on the multiplex PCR reads, TCRdb lists one record per CDR3 protein. This sample has around 420,000 distinct CDR3 sequences; roughly 13% occur once, and the top ten carry around 5.3%. These data belong to a study of T cells in Graves' hyperthyroidism and ophthalmopathy. The sequence was obtained from a woman between 18 and 29 years old with Graves' hyperthyroidism. Sequencing was performed on blood.

CDR3 coding DNA: TGTGCCAGCAGTGAAACGGGCAGCATAGACACTGAAGCTTTCTTT. Amino acids: CASSETGSIDTEAFF. The rearrangement joins TRBV2 to TRBJ1-1, with D unresolved. This CDR3 comprises 15 residues. The germline V gene encodes CDR1 SNHLY and CDR2 FYNNEI. V was clipped by 2 bases and J by 3 bases, with 13 bases between them. The entire variable domain, with the rest obtained from reference TRBV2 and TRBJ1-1, is as follows: EPEVTQTPSHQVTQMGQEVILRCVPISNHLYFYWYRQILGQKVEFLVSFYNNEISEKSEIFDDQFSVERPDGSNFTLKIRSTKLEDSAMYFCASSETGSIDTEAFFGQGTRLTVV.